The sequence of this TCR beta chain was determined in a study of blood T cells in healthy people across ages. Whole-study results and caveats: Comparison with aged donors showed that long-lived donors had more naive CD4+ cells and higher diversity.

Primers used in a second PCR of about 7 to 12 cycles were a sample-barcoded 5' primer and a J-beta primer mix. TCRdb re-called the 5' RACE reads through MiXCR, storing one row per CDR3 protein. The repertoire consists of roughly 1,800,000 distinct CDR3 sequences, with just under 50% occurring once and the leading ten covering less than 2.5%. A remark on this clonotype: Its antigen is currently unknown.

Donors each provided ten milliliters of peripheral blood. Each sample used at least 6.5 million PBMCs. Per sample, at least 5 micrograms of total RNA were extracted. The sequencing input was blood. This clonotype was sampled from a woman between 40 and 50 years old in good health.

CDR3 DNA sequence: TGCAGTGCTGAGGGGACAGGGGCGTCCTTCTCTGGAAACACCATATATTTT. This encodes CSAEGTGASFSGNTIYF. The V and J genes are TRBV20-1 and TRBJ1-3; 10 bases map to TRBD1. The CDR3 is 17 amino acids. Germline V CDR1 and CDR2: DFQATT, SNEGSKA (reference sequence). The trim removed 5 bases at V and 0 bases at J, leaving 10 bases unmatched.